This entry lists 15 T cell receptor beta chains sequenced from one sample in a study of prognosis after radiotherapy for stage I lung cancer. Amplification of the TCR beta CDR3 (from genomic DNA) was done by two-round multiplex PCR. Primers specific to each TRBV and TRBJ gene drove first-round PCR. TCRdb analysed the multiplex PCR reads with MiXCR anew, one entry per CDR3 protein. Of approximately 25,000 distinct CDR3 sequences listed, around 42% are singletons. The sample consisted of PBMCs, taken before or after stereotactic body radiation therapy (not recorded which). These receptors were obtained from a donor aged 50 or older with non-small cell lung cancer.

The J gene is TRBJ1-3, the V gene TRBV6-1; 9 bases map to TRBD1. Per germline, CDR1 MNHNS and CDR2 SASEGT. The CDR3 runs to 18 residues. The trim removed 7 bases at V and 0 bases at J, leaving 13 bases unmatched. Here the CDR3 reads CASTSRPGQGFSGNTIYF. Here the CDR3 DNA reads TGTGCCAGCACCTCAAGACCGGGACAGGGATTCTCTGGAAACACCATATATTTT.

With respect to this clonotype: A read error may account for a junction end that differs from germline. The chain has TRBV6-1 and TRBJ2-7; 8 bases map to TRBD2. There are 14 residues in the CDR3. Germline CDR1 MNHNS, CDR2 SASEGT. In nucleotides, the CDR3 is TGTTCCAGCAGTGACGCGGGAGGCGCTTACCAGCAGTACTTC. Residues: CSSSDAGGAYQQYF.

This clonotype was found many times. This chain connects TRBV2 to TRBJ2-7, with 7 bases fitting TRBD1. Germline V gene lookup returns CDR1 SNHLY and CDR2 FYNNEI. The CDR3 has 11 amino acids. V shed 6 bases and J 5 bases; nucleotides not matched to a gene: 1. The CDR3 region has the DNA TGTGCCAGCAGACAGGGGCACGAGCAGTACTTC. Translating gives CASRQGHEQYF.

The table lists this clonotype with many counts. J is TRBJ2-1 and V is TRBV20-1, with D unclear. This CDR3 has 13 amino acids. Germline CDR1 is DFQATT and CDR2 is SNEGSKA (reference sequence). Trimming took off 0 bases at V and 0 bases at J, with 3 bases between the two ends. The DNA of the CDR3 is TGCAGTGCTAGAGAAGACTCCTACAATGAGCAGTTCTTC. Translation gives CSAREDSYNEQFF.

There are many counts of this clonotype. This chain connects TRBV7-2 to TRBJ2-7; a weak D match, TRBD2 (6 bases). CDR1 is SGHTA, CDR2 FQGNSA, per germline. V lost 6 bases, J lost 3 bases, and 18 bases lay in between. The CDR3 runs 15 residues. CDR3 DNA: TGTGCCAGCAGTCCCGGGCGGGAAGTTTACTACGAGCAGTACTTC. Its translation: CASSPGREVYYEQYF.

The chain recombines TRBV15 with TRBJ1-1; no clear D. Looked up from germline, CDR1 is LNHNV and CDR2 is YYDKDF (reference sequence). The CDR3 is 14 amino acids. Deletions cut 0 bases from V and 1 base from J, with 6 bases between. This chain's CDR3 is CATSRDLENTEAFF. The CDR3 DNA is TGTGCCACCAGCAGAGACCTAGAGAACACTGAAGCTTTCTTT.

A few counts support this clonotype. A far larger clone is just one base off, so this is likely a read error. The chain couples TRBV6-2 or TRBV6-3 to TRBJ2-1, with 7 bases matching TRBD1. The length of the CDR3 is 15 residues. J gave up 5 bases and V 10 bases, and 14 bases lay outside the gene matches. Germline V gene lookup returns CDR1 MNHEY and CDR2 SVGEGT. The CDR3 here is CATSTLDRDNNEQFF. The CDR3 coding sequence is TGTGCCACCTCCACCCTCGACAGGGATAACAATGAGCAGTTCTTC.

This clonotype was seen ten or more times. V and J are TRBV12-3 or TRBV12-4 and TRBJ1-1; the D gene is possibly TRBD1 (6 bases). With 7 bases removed from V and 5 bases from J, the gap between germline ends came to 14 bases. This CDR3 contains 13 residues. This chain's CDR3 is CASTQRGGTEAFF. The CDR3 DNA is TGTGCCAGCACTCAAAGAGGGGGGACTGAAGCTTTCTTT.

This clonotype was picked up one time. This chain joins TRBV7-2 and TRBJ1-1, with D unresolved. CDR1 is SGHTA and CDR2 is FQGNSA in the germline V gene. The germline V and J ends were trimmed by 0 bases and 5 bases, with 13 bases remaining between them. There are 15 residues in the CDR3. CDR3 residues: CASSLARWLGTEAFF. The CDR3 DNA reads TGTGCCAGCAGCTTAGCGCGGTGGCTGGGGACTGAAGCTTTCTTT.

The chain has TRBV20-1 and TRBJ1-2; no clear D. Germline V gene lookup returns CDR1 DFQATT and CDR2 SNEGSKA (reference sequence). The CDR3 sequence is 13 residues long. V lost 0 bases and J lost 2, with 7 bases in between. CDR3 nucleotide sequence: TGCAGTGCTAGAGATCAGACGAACTATGGCTACACCTTC. Its translation is CSARDQTNYGYTF.

This chain joins TRBV12-3 or TRBV12-4 and TRBJ2-7, with TRBD1 as a possible D gene (6 bases). This CDR3 contains 15 residues. Trimming shortened V by 4 bases and J by 2 bases, and 15 bases separated the two germline ends. CDR3: CASSSYRETTYEQYF. The CDR3 DNA follows: TGTGCCAGCAGTTCCTACAGGGAAACCACCTACGAGCAGTACTTC.

This clonotype was seen ten or more times. V and J are TRBV20-1 and TRBJ2-6; D gene uncertain. V gave up 5 bases and J gave up 2 bases, with 10 bases separating them. Per the germline V gene, CDR1 is DFQATT and CDR2 is SNEGSKA (reference sequence). This CDR3 spans 14 amino acids. The CDR3 spells CSAPDITGANVLTF. The CDR3 bases are TGCAGTGCTCCCGATATCACTGGGGCCAACGTCCTGACTTTC.

This clonotype was recorded many times. The rearrangement uses TRBV5-1 and TRBJ2-3, with unresolved D. The V end lost 5 bases, the J end lost 0 bases, and 13 bases lay between the germline ends. CDR3 length: 15 amino acids. Germline CDR1 SGHRS, CDR2 YFSETQ. The CDR3 reads CASSEAQVSTDTQYF. As DNA, the CDR3 is TGCGCCAGCAGTGAGGCTCAAGTTAGCACAGATACGCAGTATTTT.

In this sample, this clonotype turned up many times. The J gene is TRBJ2-3, the V gene TRBV11-3, with unresolved D. From germline, CDR1 is SGHNT and CDR2 YENEEA. Trimming cost V 1 base and J 5 bases, with 7 bases left between them. The CDR3 covers 13 residues. CDR3 in DNA: TGTGCCAGCAGCTTAGTGGGTCTAGATACGCAGTATTTT. It translates to CASSLVGLDTQYF.

The chain has TRBV7-2 and TRBJ2-3; D is unclear. The CDR3 consists of 17 residues. Germline V CDR1 and CDR2: SGHTA, FQGNSA. V lost 0 bases and J 1 base, leaving 14 bases between the germline ends. Here the CDR3 DNA reads TGTGCCAGCAGCTTAGCTGATACGGTAAGCCGCACAGATACGCAGTATTTT. Amino acid sequence: CASSLADTVSRTDTQYF.